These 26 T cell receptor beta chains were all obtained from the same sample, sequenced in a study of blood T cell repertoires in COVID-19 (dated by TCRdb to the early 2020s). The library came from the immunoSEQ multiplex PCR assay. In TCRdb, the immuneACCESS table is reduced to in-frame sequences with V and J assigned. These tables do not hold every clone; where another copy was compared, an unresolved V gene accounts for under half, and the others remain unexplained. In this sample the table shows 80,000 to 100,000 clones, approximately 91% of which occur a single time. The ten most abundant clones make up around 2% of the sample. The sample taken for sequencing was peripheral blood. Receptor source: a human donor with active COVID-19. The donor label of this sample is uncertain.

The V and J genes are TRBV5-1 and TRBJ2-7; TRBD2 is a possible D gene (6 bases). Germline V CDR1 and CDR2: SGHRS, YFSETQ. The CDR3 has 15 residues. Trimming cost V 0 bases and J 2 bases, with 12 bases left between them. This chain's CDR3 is CASSLEWRETYEQYF. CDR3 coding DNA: TGCGCCAGCAGCTTGGAGTGGCGGGAAACCTACGAGCAGTACTTC.

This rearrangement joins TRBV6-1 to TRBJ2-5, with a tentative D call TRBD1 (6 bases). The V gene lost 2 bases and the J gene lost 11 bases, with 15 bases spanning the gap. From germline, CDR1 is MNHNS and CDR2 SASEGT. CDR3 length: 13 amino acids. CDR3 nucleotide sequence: TGTGCCAGCAGTGAATTGGGAGAGGGGGAGCAGTACTTC. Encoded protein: CASSELGEGEQYF.

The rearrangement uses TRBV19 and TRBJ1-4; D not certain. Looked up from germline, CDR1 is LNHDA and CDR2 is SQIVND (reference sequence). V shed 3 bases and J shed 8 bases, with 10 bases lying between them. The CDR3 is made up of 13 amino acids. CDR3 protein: CASSINAGEKLFF. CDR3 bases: TGTGCCAGTAGTATCAACGCGGGGGAAAAACTGTTTTTT. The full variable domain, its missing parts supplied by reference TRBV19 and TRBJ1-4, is DGGITQSPKYLFRKEGQNVTLSCEQNLNHDAMYWYRQDPGQGLRLIYYSQIVNDFQKGDIAEGYSVSREKKESFPLTVTSAQKNPTAFYLCASSINAGEKLFFGSGTQLSVL.

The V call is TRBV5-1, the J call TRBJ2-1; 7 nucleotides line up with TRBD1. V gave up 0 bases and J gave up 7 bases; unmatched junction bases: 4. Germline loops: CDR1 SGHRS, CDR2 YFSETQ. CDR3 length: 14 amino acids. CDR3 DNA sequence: TGCGCCAGCAGCTTGGCCTCACAGGGGAATGAGCAGTTCTTC. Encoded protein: CASSLASQGNEQFF.

The CDR3 protein is CAISDLSSYNEQFF. CDR3 sequence (DNA): TGTGCCATCAGTGACCTGAGCTCCTACAATGAGCAGTTCTTC. V gene TRBV10-3 combines with J gene TRBJ2-1, with D unresolved. The CDR3 sequence is 14 residues long. The germline V and J ends were trimmed by 3 bases and 0 bases, with 6 bases remaining between them. The germline gives CDR1 ENHRY, CDR2 SYGVKD.

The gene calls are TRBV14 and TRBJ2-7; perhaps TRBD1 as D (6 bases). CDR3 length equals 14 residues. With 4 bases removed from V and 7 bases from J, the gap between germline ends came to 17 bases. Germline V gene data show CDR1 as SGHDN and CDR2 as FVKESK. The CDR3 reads CASSRTNRALEQYF. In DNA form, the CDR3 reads TGTGCCAGCAGCCGGACCAACAGGGCTCTTGAGCAGTACTTC.

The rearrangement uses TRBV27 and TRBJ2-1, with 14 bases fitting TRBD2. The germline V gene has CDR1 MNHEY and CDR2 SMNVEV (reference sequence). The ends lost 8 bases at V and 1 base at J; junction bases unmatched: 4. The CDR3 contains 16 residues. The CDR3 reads CASGGLAGGSYNEQFF. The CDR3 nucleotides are TGTGCCAGCGGTGGACTAGCGGGGGGATCCTACAATGAGCAGTTCTTC.

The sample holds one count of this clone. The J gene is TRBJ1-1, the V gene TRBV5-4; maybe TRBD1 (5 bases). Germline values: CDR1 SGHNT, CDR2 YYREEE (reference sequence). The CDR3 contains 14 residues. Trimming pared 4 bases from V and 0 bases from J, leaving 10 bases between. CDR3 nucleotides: TGTGCCAGCAGCCCGCAGACAGTGAACACTGAAGCTTTCTTT. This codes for CASSPQTVNTEAFF.

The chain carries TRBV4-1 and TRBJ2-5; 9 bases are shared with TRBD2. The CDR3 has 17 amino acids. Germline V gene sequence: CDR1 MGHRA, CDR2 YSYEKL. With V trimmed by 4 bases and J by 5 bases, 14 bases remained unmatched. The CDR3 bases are TGCGCCAGCAGCCCCTCTGAGTTGCGGGGGGGCCCGGAGACCCAGTACTTC. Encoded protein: CASSPSELRGGPETQYF.

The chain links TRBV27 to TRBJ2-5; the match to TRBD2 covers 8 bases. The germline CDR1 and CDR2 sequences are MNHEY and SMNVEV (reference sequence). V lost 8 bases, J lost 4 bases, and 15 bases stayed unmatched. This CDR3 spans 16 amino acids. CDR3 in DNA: TGTGCCAGCGGTTCTCTCCCGGGCGGGGGGAGAGAGACCCAGTACTTC. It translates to CASGSLPGGGRETQYF.

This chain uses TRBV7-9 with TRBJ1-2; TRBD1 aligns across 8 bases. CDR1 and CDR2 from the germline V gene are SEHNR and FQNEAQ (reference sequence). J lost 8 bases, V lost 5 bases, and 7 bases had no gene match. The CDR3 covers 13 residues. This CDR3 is CASSLNRDRGYTF. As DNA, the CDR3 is TGTGCCAGCAGCCTCAATCGGGACAGGGGCTACACCTTC.

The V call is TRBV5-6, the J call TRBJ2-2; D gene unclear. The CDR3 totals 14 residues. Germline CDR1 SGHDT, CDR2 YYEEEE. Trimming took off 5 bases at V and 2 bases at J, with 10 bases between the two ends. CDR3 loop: CASSKWANTGELFF. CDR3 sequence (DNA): TGTGCCAGCAGTAAGTGGGCAAACACCGGGGAGCTGTTTTTT.

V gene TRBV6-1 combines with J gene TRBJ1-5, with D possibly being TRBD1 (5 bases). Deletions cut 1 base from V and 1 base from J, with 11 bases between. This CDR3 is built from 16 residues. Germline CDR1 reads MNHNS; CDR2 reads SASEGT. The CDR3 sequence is CASSEDRDWSNQPQHF. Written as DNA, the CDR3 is TGTGCCAGCAGTGAAGACCGGGACTGGAGCAATCAGCCCCAGCATTTT.

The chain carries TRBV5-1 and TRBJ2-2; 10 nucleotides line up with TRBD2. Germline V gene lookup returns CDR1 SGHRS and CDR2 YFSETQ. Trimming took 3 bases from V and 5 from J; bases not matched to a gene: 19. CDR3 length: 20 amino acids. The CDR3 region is CASSSRISSGGAEGTGELFF. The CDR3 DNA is TGCGCCAGCAGCTCCCGAATTTCCAGCGGGGGGGCCGAGGGGACCGGGGAGCTGTTTTTT.

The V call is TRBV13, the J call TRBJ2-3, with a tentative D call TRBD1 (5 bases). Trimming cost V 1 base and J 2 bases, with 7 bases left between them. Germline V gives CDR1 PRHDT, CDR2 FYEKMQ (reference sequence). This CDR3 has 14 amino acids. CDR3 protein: CASSLEGFTDTQYF. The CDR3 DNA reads TGTGCCAGCAGCTTAGAGGGGTTCACAGATACGCAGTATTTT.

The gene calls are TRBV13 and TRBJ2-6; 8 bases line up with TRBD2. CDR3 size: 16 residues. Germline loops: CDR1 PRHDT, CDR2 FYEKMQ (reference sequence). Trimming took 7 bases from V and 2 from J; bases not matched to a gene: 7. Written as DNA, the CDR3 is TGTGCCAGCACTTACACCGGGGGGGCTGGGGCCAACGTCCTGACTTTC. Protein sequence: CASTYTGGAGANVLTF.

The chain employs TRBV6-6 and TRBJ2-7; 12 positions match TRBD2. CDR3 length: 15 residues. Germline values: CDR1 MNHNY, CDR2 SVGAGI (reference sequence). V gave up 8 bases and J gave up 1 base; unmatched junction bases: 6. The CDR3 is CASGASGGVSYEQYF. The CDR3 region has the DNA TGTGCCAGCGGGGCTAGCGGGGGGGTTTCCTACGAGCAGTACTTC.

CDR3 nucleotides: TGTGCCAGCAGTCCACCCCGGACTAGGCCCCGCCACGAGCAGTACTTC. It specifies CASSPPRTRPRHEQYF. The genes are TRBV28 and TRBJ2-7, with 7 bases fitting TRBD2. The CDR3 consists of 16 residues. The V gene's germline CDR1 is MDHEN and CDR2 SYDVKM. V lost 5 bases to trimming and J lost 5 bases; unmatched junction nucleotides: 15.

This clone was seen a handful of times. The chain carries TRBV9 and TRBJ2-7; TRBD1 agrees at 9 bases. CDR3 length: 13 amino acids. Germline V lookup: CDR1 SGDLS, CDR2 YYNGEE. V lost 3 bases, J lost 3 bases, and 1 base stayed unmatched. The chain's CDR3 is CASSGGQGYEQYF. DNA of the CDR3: TGTGCCAGCAGCGGGGGACAGGGCTACGAGCAGTACTTC.

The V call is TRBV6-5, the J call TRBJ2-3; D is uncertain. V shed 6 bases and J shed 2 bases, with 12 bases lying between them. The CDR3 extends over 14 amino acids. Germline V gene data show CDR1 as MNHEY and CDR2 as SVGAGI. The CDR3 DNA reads TGTGCCAGCAGGTTGCGACACCTCACAGATACGCAGTATTTT. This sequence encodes CASRLRHLTDTQYF.

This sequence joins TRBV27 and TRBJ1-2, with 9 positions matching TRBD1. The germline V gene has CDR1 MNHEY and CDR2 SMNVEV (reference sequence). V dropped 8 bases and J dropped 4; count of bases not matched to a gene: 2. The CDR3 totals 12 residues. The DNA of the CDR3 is TGTGCCAGCGGGACAGGGACCTATGGCTACACCTTC. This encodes CASGTGTYGYTF.

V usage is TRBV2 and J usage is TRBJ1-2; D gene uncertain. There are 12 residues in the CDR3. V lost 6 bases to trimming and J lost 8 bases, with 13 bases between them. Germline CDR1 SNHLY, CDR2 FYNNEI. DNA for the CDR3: TGTGCCAGCAGGGTGGAGCATGGAGGCTACACCTTC. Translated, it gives CASRVEHGGYTF. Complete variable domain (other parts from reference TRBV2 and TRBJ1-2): EPEVTQTPSHQVTQMGQEVILRCVPISNHLYFYWYRQILGQKVEFLVSFYNNEISEKSEIFDDQFSVERPDGSNFTLKIRSTKLEDSAMYFCASRVEHGGYTFGSGTRLTVV.

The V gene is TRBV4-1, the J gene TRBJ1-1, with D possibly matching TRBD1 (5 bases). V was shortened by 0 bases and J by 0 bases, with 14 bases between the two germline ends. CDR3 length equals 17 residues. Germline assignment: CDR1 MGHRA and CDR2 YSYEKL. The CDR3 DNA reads TGCGCCAGCAGCCAAGATCCGGCAGGGCACATGAACACTGAAGCTTTCTTT. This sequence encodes CASSQDPAGHMNTEAFF.

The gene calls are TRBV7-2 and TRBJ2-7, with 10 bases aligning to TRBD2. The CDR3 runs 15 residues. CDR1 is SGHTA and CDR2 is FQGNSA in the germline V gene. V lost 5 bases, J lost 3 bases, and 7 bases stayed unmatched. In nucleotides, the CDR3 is TGTGCCAGCAGCGCCTTAGCGGGGGGTGTCTACGAGCAGTACTTC. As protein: CASSALAGGVYEQYF.

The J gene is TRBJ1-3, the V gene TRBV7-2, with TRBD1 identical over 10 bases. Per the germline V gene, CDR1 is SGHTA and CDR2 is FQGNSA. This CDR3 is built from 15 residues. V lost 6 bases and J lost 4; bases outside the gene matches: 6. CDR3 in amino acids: CASRRQGAPGNTIYF. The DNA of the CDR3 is TGTGCCAGCAGGAGACAGGGGGCACCCGGAAACACCATATATTTT.

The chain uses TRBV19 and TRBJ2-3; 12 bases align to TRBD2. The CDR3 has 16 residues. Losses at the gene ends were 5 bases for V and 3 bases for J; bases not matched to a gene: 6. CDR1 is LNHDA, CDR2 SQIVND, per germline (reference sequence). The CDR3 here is CASSPRLAGETDTQYF. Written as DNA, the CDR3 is TGTGCCAGTAGTCCTCGACTAGCGGGGGAGACAGATACGCAGTATTTT. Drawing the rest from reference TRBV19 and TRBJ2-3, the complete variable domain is DGGITQSPKYLFRKEGQNVTLSCEQNLNHDAMYWYRQDPGQGLRLIYYSQIVNDFQKGDIAEGYSVSREKKESFPLTVTSAQKNPTAFYLCASSPRLAGETDTQYFGPGTRLTVL.